This T cell receptor (beta chain) was retrieved from a study of CD8 T cells in Susac syndrome. Broader study findings: The number of individuals included in the study's TCR sequencing and HLA analysis was acknowledged as relatively small.

The RNA, 0.5 to 1 ug, was put through reverse transcription using random hexamers. TCRdb passed the immunoSEQ multiplex PCR reads through MiXCR, listing each CDR3 protein once. The data contain approximately 210,000 distinct CDR3 sequences, 95% of them seen just once; the ten biggest clones take up 0.085% to 0.095%. The V end lost 3 bases, the J end lost 4 bases, and 11 bases lay between the germline ends. CDR3 length: 15 residues. Germline values: CDR1 KGHDR, CDR2 SFDVKD. To note about this clonotype: Its antigen is not known.

The clonotype comes from a human donor with multiple sclerosis. Sequences were obtained from CD4+ T cells from PBMCs. The J gene is TRBJ2-2, the V gene TRBV24-1; weak D call: TRBD1 (6 bases). CDR3 in DNA: TGTGCCACCAGTGATACACAGGGATCCACCGGGGAGCTGTTTTTT. Its translation is CATSDTQGSTGELFF.